This T cell receptor (beta chain) was sequenced for a study of metastatic and nonmetastatic thyroid tumors. Study-wide background: From malignant and benign thyroid patients, repertoires in blood and in tumor or nodule tissue were compared.

Looked up from germline, CDR1 is MGHRA and CDR2 is YSYEKL. The CDR3 sequence is 14 residues long. With 5 bases removed from V and 6 bases from J, the gap between germline ends came to 17 bases. Study results and caveats: Reports indicated that malignant thyroid tumors showed significantly higher TCR beta diversity than benign nodules did, in blood and tumor.

Each patient came to thyroid surgery without any prior treatment (of any kind). Under the authors' procedure: A classifier of distant metastasis in papillary thyroid cancer was built from CDR3 differences (across clinicopathological groups). Using MiXCR, TCRdb re-called clones from the PCR reads. TCRdb, not the original authors, processed these V and J calls. Of roughly 81,000 clones in the sample, around 7.8% are singletons; the top ten hold roughly 9%. This clone has ten or more counts. Its antigen is still unknown. Specimen: blood. This chain connects TRBV4-1 to TRBJ2-7; TRBD1 might be the D (5 bases). This TCR was sampled from a female donor with papillary thyroid cancer or a benign thyroid nodule (not recorded which). Some clones in this sample may be carry-over from other donors' samples. The DNA of the CDR3 is TGCGCCAGCAGCTCTGGTGGGGCGCAAGGCGAGCAGTACTTC. This gives the protein CASSSGGAQGEQYF.